Below, one T cell receptor beta chain is given with its context. Its antigen remains unidentified. CDR3 length equals 15 residues. V gave up 2 bases and J gave up 4 bases; unmatched junction bases: 5. Germline values: CDR1 LGHNA, CDR2 YSLEER. Only CD45RO-negative cells positively selected for CCR7 counted as naive CD8 cells, so terminally differentiated effector memory CD45RA+ cells were excluded. The entry originates in a study of shared clonotypes between healthy human individuals. Study-wide results and limits: The authors expected sequencing depth to affect clonotype sharing among donors.

Produced via immunoSEQ multiplex PCR; TCRdb's table is partial and in-frame only. This repertoire shows 800,000 to 950,000 clones, about 97% found once; its top ten account for under 0.25%. This receptor was taken from a man aged 25 to 40 in good health. The chain employs TRBV4-3 and TRBJ2-5; 9 bases match TRBD1. The sample taken for sequencing was naive CD8+ T cells sorted from blood. CDR3 in DNA: TGCGCCAGCAGCCAATGGACAGGGGAACCAGAGACCCAGTACTTC. It codes for CASSQWTGEPETQYF.